This T cell receptor beta chain came from a study of blood T cell repertoires in COVID-19. The method was immunoSEQ multiplex PCR; TCRdb's version includes in-frame clones alone and lacks a portion of them. The sample holds under 400,000 clones, around 91% seen once. Germline CDR1 is SGHVS and CDR2 is FQNEAQ. The CDR3 consists of 15 residues. Deletions cut 5 bases from V and 9 bases from J, with 23 bases between. The sequenced sample was peripheral blood. The rearrangement uses TRBV7-8 and TRBJ2-7; the D gene is possibly TRBD2 (5 bases). The TCR sequence derives from a man aged 18 to 29 with active or convalescent COVID-19. CDR3 coding DNA: TGTGCCAGCAGCAAAGACGTAGGGAGCCGGATGCGGCAGTACTTC. This encodes CASSKDVGSRMRQYF.